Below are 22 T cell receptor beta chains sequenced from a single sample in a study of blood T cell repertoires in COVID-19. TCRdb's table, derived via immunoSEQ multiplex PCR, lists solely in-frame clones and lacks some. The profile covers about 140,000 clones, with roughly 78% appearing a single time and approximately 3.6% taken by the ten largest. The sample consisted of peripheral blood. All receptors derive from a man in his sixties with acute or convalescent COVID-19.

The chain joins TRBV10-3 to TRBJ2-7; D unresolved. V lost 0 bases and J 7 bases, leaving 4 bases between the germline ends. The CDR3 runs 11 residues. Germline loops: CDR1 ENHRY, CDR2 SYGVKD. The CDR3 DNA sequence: TGTGCCATCAGTGAGTCGAGGGAGCAGTACTTC. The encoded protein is CAISESREQYF.

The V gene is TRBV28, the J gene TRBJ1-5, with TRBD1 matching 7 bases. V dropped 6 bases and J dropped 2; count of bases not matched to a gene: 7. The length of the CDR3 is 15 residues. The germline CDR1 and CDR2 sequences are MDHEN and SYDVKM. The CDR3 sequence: CASRQGGSGNQPQHF. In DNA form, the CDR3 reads TGTGCCAGCAGACAAGGGGGCAGCGGCAATCAGCCCCAGCATTTT.

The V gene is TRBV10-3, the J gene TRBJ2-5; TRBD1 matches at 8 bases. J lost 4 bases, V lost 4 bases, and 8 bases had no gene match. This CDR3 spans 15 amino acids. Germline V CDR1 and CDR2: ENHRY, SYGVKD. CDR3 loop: CAISAGQGRGETQYF. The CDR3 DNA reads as TGTGCCATCAGTGCCGGACAGGGAAGAGGAGAGACCCAGTACTTC.

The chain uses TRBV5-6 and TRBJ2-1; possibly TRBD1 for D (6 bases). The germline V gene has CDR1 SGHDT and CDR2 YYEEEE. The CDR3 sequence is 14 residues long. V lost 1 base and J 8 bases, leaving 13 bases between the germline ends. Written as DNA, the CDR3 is TGTGCCAGCAGCTTGTTTCAGGGGTACTATGAGCAGTTCTTC. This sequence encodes CASSLFQGYYEQFF.

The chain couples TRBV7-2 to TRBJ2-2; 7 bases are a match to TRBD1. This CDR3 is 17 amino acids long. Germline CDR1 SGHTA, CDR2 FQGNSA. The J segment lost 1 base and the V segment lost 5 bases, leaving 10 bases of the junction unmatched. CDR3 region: CASSPIMTGRNTGELFF. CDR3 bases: TGTGCCAGCAGCCCGATAATGACAGGGAGGAACACCGGGGAGCTGTTTTTT. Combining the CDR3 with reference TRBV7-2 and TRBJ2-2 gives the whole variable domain GAGVSQSPSNKVTEKGKDVELRCDPISGHTALYWYRQSLGQGLEFLIYFQGNSAPDKSGLPSDRFSAERTGGSVSTLTIQRTQQEDSAVYLCASSPIMTGRNTGELFFGEGSRLTVL.

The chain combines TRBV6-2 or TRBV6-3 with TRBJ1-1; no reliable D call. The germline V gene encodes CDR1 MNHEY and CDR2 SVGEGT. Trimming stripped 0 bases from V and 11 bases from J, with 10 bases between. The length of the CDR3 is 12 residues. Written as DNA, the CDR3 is TGTGCCAGCAGTTACTCCCCAACTCGGGCTTTCTTT. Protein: CASSYSPTRAFF.

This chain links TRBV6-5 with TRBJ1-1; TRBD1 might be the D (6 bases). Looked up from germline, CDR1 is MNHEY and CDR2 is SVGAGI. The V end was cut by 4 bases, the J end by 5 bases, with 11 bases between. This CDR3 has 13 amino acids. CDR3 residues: CASSSTQGTEAFF. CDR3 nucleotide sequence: TGTGCCAGCAGTTCTACTCAGGGGACTGAAGCTTTCTTT.

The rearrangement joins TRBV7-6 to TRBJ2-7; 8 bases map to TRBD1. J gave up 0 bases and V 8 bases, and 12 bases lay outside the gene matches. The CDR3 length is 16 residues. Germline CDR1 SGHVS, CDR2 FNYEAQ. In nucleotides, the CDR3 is TGTGCCAGCGCGCAGGGGGCCCCGACAAGCTCCTACGAGCAGTACTTC. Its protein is CASAQGAPTSSYEQYF.

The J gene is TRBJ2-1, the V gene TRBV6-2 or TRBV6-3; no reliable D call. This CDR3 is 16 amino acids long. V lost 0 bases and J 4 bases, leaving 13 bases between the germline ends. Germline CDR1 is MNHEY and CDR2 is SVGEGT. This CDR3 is CASSYSRGGDYNEQFF. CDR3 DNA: TGTGCCAGCAGTTACTCGAGAGGTGGTGATTACAATGAGCAGTTCTTC.

The CDR3: CASSYYAGRGYNEQFF. CDR3 coding DNA: TGTGCCAGCAGTTACTACGCAGGGCGGGGGTACAATGAGCAGTTCTTC. The V call is TRBV6-5, the J call TRBJ2-1, with 7 bases fitting TRBD2. Unmatched junction bases numbered 7, after V lost 1 base and J lost 4 bases. This CDR3 has 16 residues. Germline loops: CDR1 MNHEY, CDR2 SVGAGI.

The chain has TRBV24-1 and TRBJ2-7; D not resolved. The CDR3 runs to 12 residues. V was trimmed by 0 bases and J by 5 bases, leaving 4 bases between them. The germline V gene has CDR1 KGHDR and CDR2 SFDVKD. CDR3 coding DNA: TGTGCCACCAGTGATTTGCTTGACGAGCAGTACTTC. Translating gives CATSDLLDEQYF.

This CDR3 is CASSSREVMAGELFF. The CDR3 DNA follows: TGTGCCAGCAGCTCTCGGGAGGTCATGGCCGGGGAGCTGTTTTTT. V gene TRBV9 combines with J gene TRBJ2-2; 7 nucleotides line up with TRBD2. The germline V gene encodes CDR1 SGDLS and CDR2 YYNGEE. This CDR3 spans 15 amino acids. V lost 4 bases, J lost 6 bases, and 9 bases stayed unmatched.

The CDR3 DNA follows: TGTGCCAGCAGAGGGATAGCGGAGTACTTC. This sequence encodes CASRGIAEYF. The V and J genes are TRBV6-5 and TRBJ2-7; a possible D gene is TRBD2 (6 bases). With 6 bases removed from V and 11 bases from J, the gap between germline ends came to 11 bases. Germline V gene data show CDR1 as MNHEY and CDR2 as SVGAGI. The CDR3 extends over 10 amino acids.

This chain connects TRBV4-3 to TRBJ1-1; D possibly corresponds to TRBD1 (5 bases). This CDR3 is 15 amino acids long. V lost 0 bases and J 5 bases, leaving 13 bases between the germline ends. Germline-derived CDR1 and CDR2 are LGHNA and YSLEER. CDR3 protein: CASSQEAGRGTEAFF. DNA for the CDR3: TGCGCCAGCAGCCAAGAGGCGGGACGGGGGACTGAAGCTTTCTTT.

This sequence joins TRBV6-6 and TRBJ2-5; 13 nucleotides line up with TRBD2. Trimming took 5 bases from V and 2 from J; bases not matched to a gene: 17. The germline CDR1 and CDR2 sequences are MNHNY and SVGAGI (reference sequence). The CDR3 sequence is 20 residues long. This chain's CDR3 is CASSPRGTSGIFGSQETQYF. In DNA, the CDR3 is TGTGCCAGCAGTCCTAGAGGGACTAGCGGGATTTTTGGGTCTCAAGAGACCCAGTACTTC.

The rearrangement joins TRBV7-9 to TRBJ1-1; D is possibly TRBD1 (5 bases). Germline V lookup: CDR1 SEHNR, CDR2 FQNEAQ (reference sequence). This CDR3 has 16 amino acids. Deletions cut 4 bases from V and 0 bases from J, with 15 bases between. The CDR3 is CASSSTAFFMNTEAFF. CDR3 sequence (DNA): TGTGCCAGCAGCTCGACAGCTTTCTTCATGAACACTGAAGCTTTCTTT. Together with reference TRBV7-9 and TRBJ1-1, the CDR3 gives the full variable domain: DTGVSQNPRHKITKRGQNVTFRCDPISEHNRLYWYRQTLGQGPEFLTYFQNEAQLEKSRLLSDRFSAERPKGSFSTLEIQRTEQGDSAMYLCASSSTAFFMNTEAFFGQGTRLTVV.

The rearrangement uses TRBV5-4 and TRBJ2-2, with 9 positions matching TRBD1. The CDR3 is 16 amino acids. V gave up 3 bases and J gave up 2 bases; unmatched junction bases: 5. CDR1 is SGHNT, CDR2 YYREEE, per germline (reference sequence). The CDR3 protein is CASSWMGQGNTGELFF. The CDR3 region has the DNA TGTGCCAGCAGCTGGATGGGACAGGGAAACACCGGGGAGCTGTTTTTT. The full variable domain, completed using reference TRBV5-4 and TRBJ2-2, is ETGVTQSPTHLIKTRGQQVTLRCSSQSGHNTVSWYQQALGQGPQFIFQYYREEENGRGNFPPRFSGLQFPNYSSELNVNALELDDSALYLCASSWMGQGNTGELFFGEGSRLTVL.

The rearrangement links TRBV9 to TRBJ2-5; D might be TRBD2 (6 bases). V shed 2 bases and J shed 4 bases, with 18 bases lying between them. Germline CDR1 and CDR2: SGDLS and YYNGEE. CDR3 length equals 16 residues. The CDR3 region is CASSVGGAALGETQYF. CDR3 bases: TGTGCCAGCAGCGTGGGGGGAGCCGCCCTAGGAGAGACCCAGTACTTC.

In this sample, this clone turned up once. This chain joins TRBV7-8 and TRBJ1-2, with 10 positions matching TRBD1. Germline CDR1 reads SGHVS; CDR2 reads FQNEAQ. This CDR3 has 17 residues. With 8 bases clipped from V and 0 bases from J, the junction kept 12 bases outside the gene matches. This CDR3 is CASRRTGGIGANYGYTF. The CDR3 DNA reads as TGTGCCAGCCGACGGACAGGGGGTATTGGAGCTAACTATGGCTACACCTTC.

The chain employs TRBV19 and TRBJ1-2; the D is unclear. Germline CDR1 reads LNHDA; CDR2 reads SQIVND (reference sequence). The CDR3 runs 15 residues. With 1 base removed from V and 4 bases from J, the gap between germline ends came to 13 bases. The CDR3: CASSIAGREIYGYTF. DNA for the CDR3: TGTGCCAGTAGTATAGCAGGCCGAGAGATCTATGGCTACACCTTC.

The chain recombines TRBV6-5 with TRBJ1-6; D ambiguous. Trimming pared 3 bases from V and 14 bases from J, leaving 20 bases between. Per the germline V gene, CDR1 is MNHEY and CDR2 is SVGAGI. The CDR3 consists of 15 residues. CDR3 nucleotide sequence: TGTGCCAGCAGTTATGGCCGGGATCCTAAGGCGGCCCTCCACTTT. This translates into CASSYGRDPKAALHF.

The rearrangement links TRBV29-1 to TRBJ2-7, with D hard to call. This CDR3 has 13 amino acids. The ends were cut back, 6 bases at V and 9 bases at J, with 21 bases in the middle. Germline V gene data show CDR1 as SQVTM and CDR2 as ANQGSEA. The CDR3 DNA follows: TGCAGCGTGGTCTTCCCGACATCACTCTGGCAGTACTTC. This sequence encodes CSVVFPTSLWQYF.